The present T cell receptor beta chain was sequenced within a study of blood T cell repertoires in COVID-19 (dated by TCRdb to about 2020). Turning to the overall study: The collaborator samples originated in the United States, Italy and Spain and spanned the acute and convalescent phases of COVID-19. Samples were obtained from the ongoing ImmuneRACE study (first 160 participants) and from 1,254 subjects provided by 6 global collaborators. A de-identified subject ID, COVID-19 status, age in years and sex were almost always included in the sample metadata. Where available, HLA class I and class II types were obtained from metadata supplied by the sample provider rather than from assay-based typing. The dataset comprised deeply sampled blood TCRbeta repertoires from subjects exposed to, actively infected with, or recovered from COVID-19. The repertoires were released in a freely available public database meant as a resource for research on the immune response to SARS-CoV-2. The prospective study material was composed of cDNA or gDNA derived from T cells, B-cell-depleted T cells, or PBMCs. Findings and caveats that apply to the study as a whole: The quantity of clinical and demographic metadata differed by source and by participant and was supplied without curation.

Worth noting for this clone: Its antigen is currently not known. No clone much larger than this one lies a single base away; base qualities are absent.

One collaborating source in Seattle enrolled patients during active infection and followed them longitudinally through the course of disease. Each collaborating institution followed its own protocols to collect whole blood in K2EDTA tubes. Collaborator samples were shipped for TCRbeta analysis as frozen whole blood, isolated PBMCs, or DNA extracted from either sample type. The trim is 3 bases for V and 5 bases for J, with a gap of 11 bases between the germline ends. CDR1 KGHSH and CDR2 LQKENI are derived from the germline V gene. The CDR3 starts with the cysteine, ends with the phenylalanine, and has 14 residues. Only the CDR3 portion is preserved as DNA: 42 bases, with reading frame beginning at the first base. TCRbeta CDR3 regions were amplified from genomic DNA by means of the immunoSEQ Assay, a bias-controlled multiplex PCR. The study's processing was this. Within the assay, amplification of reference gene primers was used to estimate how many nucleated cells each sample contained. To quantify the absolute abundance of each unique TCRbeta CDR3 rearrangement, sequence reads were collapsed and filtered. For each sample, productive Simpson clonality was calculated as the square root of Simpson's diversity index across productive rearrangements. Held by TCRdb, this immuneACCESS table contains in-frame sequences only and omits some clones. Under half of the omission traces to an unresolved V gene where checked; the cause of the rest is unknown. That table is the source of V, J and clone size, and D and trimming were worked out from the DNA. The sample data list about 200,000 clones, and around 83% of these were observed just once. About 9.4% of the sample lies in the top ten.

This TCR was sampled from a woman in her 50s with COVID-19, enrolled during active disease. The sequenced material came from peripheral blood. The chain is assembled from TRBV18 and TRBJ2-1, with TRBD1 tentatively as D gene (6 bases match). CDR3 loop: CASSPWTDHNEQFF. The nucleotide sequence reads TGTGCCAGCTCACCCTGGACAGACCACAATGAGCAGTTCTTC.